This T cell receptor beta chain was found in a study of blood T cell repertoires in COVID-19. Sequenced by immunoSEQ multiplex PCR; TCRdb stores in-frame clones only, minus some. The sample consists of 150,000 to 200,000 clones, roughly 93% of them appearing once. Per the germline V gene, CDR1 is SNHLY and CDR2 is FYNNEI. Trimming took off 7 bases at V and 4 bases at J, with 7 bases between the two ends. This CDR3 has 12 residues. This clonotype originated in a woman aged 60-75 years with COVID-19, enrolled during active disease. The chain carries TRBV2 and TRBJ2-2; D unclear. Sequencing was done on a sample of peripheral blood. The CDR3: CASTWATGELFF. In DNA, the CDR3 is TGTGCCAGCACCTGGGCCACCGGGGAGCTGTTTTTT. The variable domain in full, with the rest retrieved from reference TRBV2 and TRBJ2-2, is EPEVTQTPSHQVTQMGQEVILRCVPISNHLYFYWYRQILGQKVEFLVSFYNNEISEKSEIFDDQFSVERPDGSNFTLKIRSTKLEDSAMYFCASTWATGELFFGEGSRLTVL.